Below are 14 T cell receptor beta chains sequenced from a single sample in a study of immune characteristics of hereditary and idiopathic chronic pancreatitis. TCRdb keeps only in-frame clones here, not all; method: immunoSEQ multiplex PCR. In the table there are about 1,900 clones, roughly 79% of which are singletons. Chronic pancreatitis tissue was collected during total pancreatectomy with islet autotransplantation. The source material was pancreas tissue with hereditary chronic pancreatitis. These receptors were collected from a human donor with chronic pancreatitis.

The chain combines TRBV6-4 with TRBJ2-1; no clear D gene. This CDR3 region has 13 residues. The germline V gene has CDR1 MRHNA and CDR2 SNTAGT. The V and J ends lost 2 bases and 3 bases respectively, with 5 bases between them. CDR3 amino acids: CASSDGDYNEQFF. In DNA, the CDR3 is TGTGCCAGCAGTGACGGGGACTACAATGAGCAGTTCTTC.

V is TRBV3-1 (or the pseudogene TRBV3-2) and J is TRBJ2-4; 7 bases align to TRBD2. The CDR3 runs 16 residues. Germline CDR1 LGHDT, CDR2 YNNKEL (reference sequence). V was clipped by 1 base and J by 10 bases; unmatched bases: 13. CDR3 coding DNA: TGTGCCAGCAGCCAAGGTTCGGCTAGCGGAAACCTAATTCAGTACTTC. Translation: CASSQGSASGNLIQYF.

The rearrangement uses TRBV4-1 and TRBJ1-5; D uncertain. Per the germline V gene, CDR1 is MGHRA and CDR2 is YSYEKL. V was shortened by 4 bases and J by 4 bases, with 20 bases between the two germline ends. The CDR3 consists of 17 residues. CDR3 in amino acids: CASSLFQEGRPNQPQHF. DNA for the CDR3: TGCGCCAGCAGCCTTTTCCAGGAAGGGCGCCCTAATCAGCCCCAGCATTTT.

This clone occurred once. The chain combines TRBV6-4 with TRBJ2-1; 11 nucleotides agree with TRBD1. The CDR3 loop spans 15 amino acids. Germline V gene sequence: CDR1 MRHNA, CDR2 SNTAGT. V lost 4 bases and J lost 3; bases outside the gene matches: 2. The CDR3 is CASSAGTGGYNEQFF. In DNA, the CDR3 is TGTGCCAGCAGTGCCGGGACAGGGGGCTACAATGAGCAGTTCTTC.

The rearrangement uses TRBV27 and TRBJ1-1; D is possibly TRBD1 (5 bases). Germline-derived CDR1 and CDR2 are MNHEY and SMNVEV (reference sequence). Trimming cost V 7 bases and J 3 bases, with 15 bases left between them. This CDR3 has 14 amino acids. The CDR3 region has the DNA TGTGCCAGCAAGGGGTTAGGGGCGGACACTGAAGCTTTCTTT. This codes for CASKGLGADTEAFF.

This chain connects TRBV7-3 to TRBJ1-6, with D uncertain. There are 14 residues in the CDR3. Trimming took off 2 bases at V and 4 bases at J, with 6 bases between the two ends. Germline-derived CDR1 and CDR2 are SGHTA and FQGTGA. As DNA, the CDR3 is TGTGCCAGCAGCTTAGGTCCTTATAATTCACCCCTCCACTTT. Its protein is CASSLGPYNSPLHF.

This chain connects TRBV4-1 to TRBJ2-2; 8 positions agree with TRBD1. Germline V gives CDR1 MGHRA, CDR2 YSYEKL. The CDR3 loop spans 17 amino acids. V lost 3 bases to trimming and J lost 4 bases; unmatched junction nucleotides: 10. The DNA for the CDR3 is TGCGCCAGCAGCCATAATACAGGGGGATCGGGCACCGGGGAGCTGTTTTTT. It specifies CASSHNTGGSGTGELFF.

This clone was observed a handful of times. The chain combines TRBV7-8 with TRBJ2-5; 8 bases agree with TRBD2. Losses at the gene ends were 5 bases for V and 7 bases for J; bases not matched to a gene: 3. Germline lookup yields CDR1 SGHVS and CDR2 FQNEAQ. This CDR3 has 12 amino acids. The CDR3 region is CASSPGLATQYF. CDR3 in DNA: TGTGCCAGCAGCCCCGGACTAGCGACCCAGTACTTC.

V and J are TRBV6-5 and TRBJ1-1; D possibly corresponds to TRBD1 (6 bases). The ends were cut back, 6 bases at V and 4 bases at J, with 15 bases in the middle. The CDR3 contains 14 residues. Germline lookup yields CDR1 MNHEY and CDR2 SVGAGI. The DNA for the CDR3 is TGTGCCAGCAGCCCCAGGGGTGTAAGCACTGAAGCTTTCTTT. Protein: CASSPRGVSTEAFF.

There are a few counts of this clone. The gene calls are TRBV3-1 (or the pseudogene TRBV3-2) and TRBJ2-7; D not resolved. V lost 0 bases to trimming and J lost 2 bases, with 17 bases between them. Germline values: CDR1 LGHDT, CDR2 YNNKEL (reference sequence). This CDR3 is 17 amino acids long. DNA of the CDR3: TGTGCCAGCAGCCAAGATCTGACGGAACTTCCTACCTACGAGCAGTACTTC. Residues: CASSQDLTELPTYEQYF.

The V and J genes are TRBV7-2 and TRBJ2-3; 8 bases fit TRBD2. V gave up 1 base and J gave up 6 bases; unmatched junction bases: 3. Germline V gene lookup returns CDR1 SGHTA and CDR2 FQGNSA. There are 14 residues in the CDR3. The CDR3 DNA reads TGTGCCAGCAGCTTAGTTCGCGGGGGGGATACGCAGTATTTT. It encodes CASSLVRGGDTQYF. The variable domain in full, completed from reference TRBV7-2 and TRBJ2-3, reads GAGVSQSPSNKVTEKGKDVELRCDPISGHTALYWYRQSLGQGLEFLIYFQGNSAPDKSGLPSDRFSAERTGGSVSTLTIQRTQQEDSAVYLCASSLVRGGDTQYFGPGTRLTVL.

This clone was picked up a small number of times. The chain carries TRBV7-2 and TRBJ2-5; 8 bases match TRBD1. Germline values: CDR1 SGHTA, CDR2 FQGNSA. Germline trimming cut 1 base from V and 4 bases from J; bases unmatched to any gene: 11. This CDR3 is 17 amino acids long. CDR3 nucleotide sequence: TGTGCCAGCAGCTTAGATCACTGGACAGGGTATCGAGAGACCCAGTACTTC. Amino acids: CASSLDHWTGYRETQYF.

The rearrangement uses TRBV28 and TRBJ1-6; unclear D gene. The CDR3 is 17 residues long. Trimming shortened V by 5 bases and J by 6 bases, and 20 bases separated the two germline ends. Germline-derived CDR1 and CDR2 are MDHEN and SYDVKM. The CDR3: CASSPTDAWARNSPLHF. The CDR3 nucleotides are TGTGCCAGCAGTCCCACGGACGCTTGGGCCCGTAATTCACCCCTCCACTTT.

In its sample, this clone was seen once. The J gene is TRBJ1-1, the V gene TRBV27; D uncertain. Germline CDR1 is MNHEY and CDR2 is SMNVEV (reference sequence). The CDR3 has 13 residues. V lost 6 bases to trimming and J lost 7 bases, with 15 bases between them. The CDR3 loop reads CASSFLMGYEAFF. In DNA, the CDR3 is TGTGCCAGCAGCTTCTTAATGGGCTATGAAGCTTTCTTT.